The 4 T cell receptor beta chains presented below share a single source sample, sequenced in a study of blood T cell repertoires in COVID-19. Here immunoSEQ multiplex PCR was the method, and the copy in TCRdb shows in-frame clones only, minus some. The repertoire holds fewer than 60,000 clones, with 70% to 90% as singletons. Sequencing used peripheral blood. These receptors originate from a human donor in a cohort sampled during active COVID-19.

This clone was recorded only once. The rearrangement links TRBV6-6 to TRBJ2-5; TRBD2 agrees at 12 bases. Germline V gene sequence: CDR1 MNHNY, CDR2 SVGAGI (reference sequence). V shed 1 base, J shed 4 bases, and the junction held 4 bases outside the gene matches. The CDR3 extends over 16 amino acids. CDR3 protein: CASSYWSSGGGETQYF. In DNA form, the CDR3 reads TGTGCCAGCAGTTACTGGTCTAGCGGGGGGGGAGAGACCCAGTACTTC.

The V call is TRBV19, the J call TRBJ2-1; 13 bases fit TRBD2. J was trimmed by 8 bases and V by 7 bases; bases with no gene match: 8. This CDR3 region has 15 residues. The germline V gene encodes CDR1 LNHDA and CDR2 SQIVND (reference sequence). The CDR3 loop is CASTLTSGGSYEQFF. CDR3 nucleotide sequence: TGTGCCAGTACCCTGACTAGCGGGGGGAGTTATGAGCAGTTCTTC. Full variable domain (rest looked up from reference TRBV19 and TRBJ2-1): DGGITQSPKYLFRKEGQNVTLSCEQNLNHDAMYWYRQDPGQGLRLIYYSQIVNDFQKGDIAEGYSVSREKKESFPLTVTSAQKNPTAFYLCASTLTSGGSYEQFFGPGTRLTVL.

The V and J genes are TRBV18 and TRBJ1-1, with TRBD1 identical over 11 bases. J was trimmed by 1 base and V by 0 bases; bases with no gene match: 4. The V gene's germline CDR1 is KGHSH and CDR2 LQKENI. The CDR3 runs to 17 residues. The CDR3 DNA follows: TGTGCCAGCTCACCACCGGGACAGGGGGTTTCGAACACTGAAGCTTTCTTT. This translates into CASSPPGQGVSNTEAFF. Full variable domain (missing parts from reference TRBV18 and TRBJ1-1): NAGVMQNPRHLVRRRGQEARLRCSPMKGHSHVYWYRQLPEEGLKFMVYLQKENIIDESGMPKERFSAEFPKEGPSILRIQQVVRGDSAAYFCASSPPGQGVSNTEAFFGQGTRLTVV.

V is TRBV7-2 and J is TRBJ2-1; the D gene is possibly TRBD2 (6 bases). The germline V and J ends were trimmed by 5 bases and 10 bases, with 24 bases remaining between them. The CDR3 runs to 16 residues. Looked up from germline, CDR1 is SGHTA and CDR2 is FQGNSA. The CDR3 reads CASSPPGGDPPWEQFF. The CDR3 DNA follows: TGTGCCAGCAGCCCTCCGGGCGGGGACCCTCCCTGGGAGCAGTTCTTC. Using reference TRBV7-2 and TRBJ2-1 for the parts outside the CDR3, the full variable domain is GAGVSQSPSNKVTEKGKDVELRCDPISGHTALYWYRQSLGQGLEFLIYFQGNSAPDKSGLPSDRFSAERTGGSVSTLTIQRTQQEDSAVYLCASSPPGGDPPWEQFFGPGTRLTVL.